This TCR beta chain is drawn from a study of technical replicates of blood from a few donors. Repertoires were generated with immunoSEQ multiplex PCR, while TCRdb's copy carries only in-frame clones and drops some. The sample has around 80,000 clones; 95% to 99% are singletons. The source is a human donor in good health. Sequencing used T cells isolated from PBMCs.

As DNA, the CDR3 is TGTGCCAGCAGTGTGGGCGGGTCTGGGGCCAACGTCCTGACTTTC. Translating it yields CASSVGGSGANVLTF. The chain joins TRBV2 to TRBJ2-6; possible D gene TRBD2, 5 bases. The germline V gene encodes CDR1 SNHLY and CDR2 FYNNEI. The germline V and J ends were trimmed by 4 bases and 1 base, with 8 bases remaining between them. CDR3 length: 15 residues.